This record covers a single TCR beta chain. This clone has only a few counts. Its binding antigen is unknown. No clone much larger than this one lies a single base away; base qualities are absent. CDR1 and CDR2 (SGHRS, YFSETQ) derive from the germline V gene. From the cysteine through the phenylalanine, the CDR3 covers 15 amino acids. Left in the record is the CDR3 DNA by itself, 45 bases read in frame from the first base. Trimming at the junction amounts to 4 bases on V and 1 base on J, and the germline ends lie 12 bases apart. The data were obtained in a study of technical replicates of blood from a handful of donors (dated 2017 in TCRdb). Library preparation used the immunoSEQ multiplex PCR assay. The table comes from immuneACCESS by way of TCRdb, which keeps in-frame sequences with V and J called. Part of the clones is missing from these tables; in studies checked, under half for an unresolved V gene and the rest for unknown reasons. This sample comprises around 13,000 clones, 70% to 90% of them detected only once. Of the sample, more than 9.5% falls within the top ten clones.

This TCR was recovered from a human donor in good health. Here the chain combines TRBV5-1 and TRBJ2-1; the D gene is perhaps TRBD2, on 5 matching bases. Sequences were obtained from PBMCs. The CDR3 reads CASSKTPGSYNEQFF. The DNA sequence follows: TGCGCCAGCAGCAAAACCCCGGGGTCCTACAATGAGCAGTTCTTC.